Following are 28 T cell receptor beta chains from one sample sequenced in a study of blood T cell repertoires in COVID-19. Assay: immunoSEQ multiplex PCR; the TCRdb copy retains only in-frame clones and omits some. Among 150,000 or so clones listed, about nine tenths were seen once. The sample consisted of PBMCs or T cells enriched from blood (not recorded which). These TCRs come from a woman between 40 and 55 years old who had been exposed to COVID-19.

V gene TRBV6-5 combines with J gene TRBJ1-3; D is perhaps TRBD1 (6 bases). The ends were cut back, 4 bases at V and 4 bases at J, with 11 bases in the middle. The CDR3 length is 14 residues. CDR1 is MNHEY and CDR2 is SVGAGI in the germline V gene. The CDR3 nucleotides are TGTGCCAGCAGTTTCAGGGGTTCAGGAAACACCATATATTTT. It codes for CASSFRGSGNTIYF.

The chain recombines TRBV9 with TRBJ1-1; D might be TRBD1 (6 bases). There are 15 residues in the CDR3. Germline CDR1 and CDR2: SGDLS and YYNGEE. Trimming pared 3 bases from V and 4 bases from J, leaving 16 bases between. The CDR3 loop is CASSAQSGGGTEAFF. The DNA for the CDR3 is TGTGCCAGCAGCGCACAGTCGGGGGGCGGCACTGAAGCTTTCTTT.

DNA of the CDR3: TGTGCCAGCAGTCGGACCCAGACAGGAAATCAGCCCCAGCATTTT. It translates to CASSRTQTGNQPQHF. The rearrangement links TRBV28 to TRBJ1-5, with a weak D call TRBD1 (6 bases). The CDR3 length is 15 residues. Germline lookup yields CDR1 MDHEN and CDR2 SYDVKM. Trimming removed 5 bases at V and 4 bases at J, with 15 bases between.

V and J are TRBV6-6 and TRBJ2-7; TRBD2 might be the D (5 bases). V gave up 6 bases and J gave up 2 bases, with 17 bases separating them. Germline V lookup: CDR1 MNHNY, CDR2 SVGAGI (reference sequence). The CDR3 extends over 15 amino acids. DNA of the CDR3: TGTGCCAGCAGATTGGACCCCCGGGAAGCCTACGAGCAGTACTTC. It codes for CASRLDPREAYEQYF.

This sequence joins TRBV3-1 (or the pseudogene TRBV3-2) and TRBJ2-7; 12 bases fit TRBD2. CDR3 length: 18 residues. Losses at the gene ends were 6 bases for V and 2 bases for J; bases not matched to a gene: 14. Germline CDR1 reads LGHDT; CDR2 reads YNNKEL (reference sequence). This CDR3 is CASSYLAGGPLITYEQYF. DNA for the CDR3: TGTGCCAGCAGTTATCTAGCGGGAGGGCCCCTTATAACCTACGAGCAGTACTTC.

This rearrangement joins TRBV15 to TRBJ1-1; the D is unclear. The CDR3 has 15 residues. V was trimmed by 0 bases and J by 0 bases, leaving 8 bases between them. CDR1 is LNHNV, CDR2 YYDKDF, per germline (reference sequence). The CDR3 spells CATSREAGMNTEAFF. CDR3 nucleotide sequence: TGTGCCACCAGCAGAGAAGCGGGGATGAACACTGAAGCTTTCTTT.

V is TRBV28 and J is TRBJ2-4; no clear D gene. Germline CDR1 reads MDHEN; CDR2 reads SYDVKM. V lost 5 bases and J 2 bases, leaving 19 bases between the germline ends. The CDR3 is 17 amino acids. The CDR3 protein is CASSPPNPGGTKNIQYF. The CDR3, as DNA: TGTGCCAGCAGTCCCCCTAACCCGGGTGGAACCAAAAACATTCAGTACTTC.

The chain recombines TRBV6-1 with TRBJ2-7; D is unresolved. Trimming cost V 3 bases and J 3 bases, with 3 bases left between them. The CDR3 is 11 residues long. The germline gives CDR1 MNHNS, CDR2 SASEGT. CDR3 DNA: TGTGCCAGCAGTGACGGCTACGAGCAGTACTTC. Protein product: CASSDGYEQYF.

The chain couples TRBV5-4 to TRBJ1-2; possibly TRBD1 for D (5 bases). Germline CDR1 and CDR2: SGHNT and YYREEE (reference sequence). This CDR3 comprises 12 residues. The V gene lost 0 bases and the J gene lost 8 bases, with 8 bases spanning the gap. CDR3 loop: CASSLAGFGYTF. The CDR3 DNA follows: TGTGCCAGCAGCTTGGCAGGGTTCGGCTACACCTTC.

The V call is TRBV7-9, the J call TRBJ1-1; TRBD1 matches at 10 bases. This CDR3 comprises 18 residues. V shed 1 base and J 0 bases; nucleotides not matched to a gene: 8. Germline V gives CDR1 SEHNR, CDR2 FQNEAQ (reference sequence). The CDR3 DNA follows: TGTGCCAGCAGCTTAGTCGGGACAGGGGCCTTTATGAACACTGAAGCTTTCTTT. Amino acids: CASSLVGTGAFMNTEAFF.

This sequence joins TRBV14 and TRBJ2-7; D possibly corresponds to TRBD1 (6 bases). Trimming removed 4 bases from V and 0 bases from J, with 10 bases in between. The germline V gene encodes CDR1 SGHDN and CDR2 FVKESK. CDR3 length equals 14 residues. The CDR3 DNA reads TGTGCCAGCAGCCCCCGACAGGACTCCTACGAGCAGTACTTC. Protein sequence: CASSPRQDSYEQYF.

CDR3 in DNA: TGCGCCAGCAGCTCGCAGGACAGGGGAAACACCATATATTTT. It specifies CASSSQDRGNTIYF. V is TRBV5-1 and J is TRBJ1-3, with 7 bases aligning to TRBD1. The junction had 4 bases not matched to a gene; V was cut back by 3 bases and J by 4 bases. CDR3 size: 14 residues. The germline gives CDR1 SGHRS, CDR2 YFSETQ. The complete variable domain, with remaining parts taken from reference TRBV5-1 and TRBJ1-3, reads KAGVTQTPRYLIKTRGQQVTLSCSPISGHRSVSWYQQTPGQGLQFLFEYFSETQRNKGNFPGRFSGRQFSNSRSEMNVSTLELGDSALYLCASSSQDRGNTIYFGEGSWLTVV.

This clone was detected only a few times. The chain combines TRBV6-5 with TRBJ2-7, with D tentatively TRBD1 (6 bases). Germline CDR1 MNHEY, CDR2 SVGAGI. V lost 6 bases, J lost 4 bases, and 13 bases lay in between. CDR3 length equals 13 residues. In DNA form, the CDR3 reads TGTGCCAGCAGGAGGACAGACGATTACGAGCAGTACTTC. Encoded protein: CASRRTDDYEQYF.

The V and J genes are TRBV2 and TRBJ1-1, with TRBD1 as a possible D gene (5 bases). The CDR3 loop spans 13 amino acids. Per the germline V gene, CDR1 is SNHLY and CDR2 is FYNNEI. With 5 bases removed from V and 1 base from J, the gap between germline ends came to 8 bases. The CDR3 here is CASSTRGNTEAFF. The CDR3 bases are TGTGCCAGCAGTACAAGGGGGAACACTGAAGCTTTCTTT.

V usage is TRBV9 and J usage is TRBJ2-3; 9 bases match TRBD2. The CDR3 is 14 residues long. V shed 3 bases, J shed 11 bases, and the junction held 10 bases outside the gene matches. Germline CDR1 SGDLS, CDR2 YYNGEE. Here the CDR3 DNA reads TGTGCCAGCAGCGCGGGACTTAGCGGGAGTAGGCAGTATTTT. Its protein product is CASSAGLSGSRQYF.

The chain employs TRBV6-5 and TRBJ1-1, with D unresolved. The CDR3 covers 14 residues. V lost 11 bases and J 2 bases, leaving 18 bases between the germline ends. Germline V lookup: CDR1 MNHEY, CDR2 SVGAGI. CDR3 coding DNA: TGTGCCGTGCGCATCCGAGCTCAAAACACTGAAGCTTTCTTT. It specifies CAVRIRAQNTEAFF.

The CDR3 nucleotides read TGTGCCAGCAGGTTTAGCGGGACCTACGAGCAGTACTTC. The encoded protein is CASRFSGTYEQYF. The chain uses TRBV28 and TRBJ2-7, with 8 bases identical to TRBD2. The J segment lost 2 bases and the V segment lost 6 bases, leaving 3 bases of the junction unmatched. CDR3 length: 13 amino acids. Germline-derived CDR1 and CDR2 are MDHEN and SYDVKM. The full variable domain, in which reference TRBV28 and TRBJ2-7 provide the parts outside the CDR3, is DVKVTQSSRYLVKRTGEKVFLECVQDMDHENMFWYRQDPGLGLRLIYFSYDVKMKEKGDIPEGYSVSREKKERFSLILESASTNQTSMYLCASRFSGTYEQYFGPGTRLTVT.

This chain joins TRBV6-1 and TRBJ2-7; D is undetermined. The CDR3 loop spans 14 amino acids. The ends were cut back, 0 bases at V and 7 bases at J, with 13 bases in the middle. Germline loops: CDR1 MNHNS, CDR2 SASEGT. CDR3 sequence: CASSEAPGIGEQYF. DNA for the CDR3: TGTGCCAGCAGTGAAGCCCCGGGTATCGGGGAGCAGTACTTC.

This clone has only a few counts. V is TRBV3-1 (or the pseudogene TRBV3-2) and J is TRBJ2-2; D possibly corresponds to TRBD2 (5 bases). Trimming cost V 6 bases and J 3 bases, with 8 bases left between them. CDR3 length equals 13 residues. CDR1 is LGHDT, CDR2 YNNKEL, per germline (reference sequence). DNA for the CDR3: TGTGCCAGCAGTACTAGAGACACCGGGGAGCTGTTTTTT. It yields the protein CASSTRDTGELFF.

The chain employs TRBV6-5 and TRBJ2-7; 7 bases align to TRBD2. This CDR3 comprises 15 residues. Trimming took 0 bases from V and 9 from J; bases not matched to a gene: 11. The germline V gene has CDR1 MNHEY and CDR2 SVGAGI. This CDR3 reads CASSYSRDYQDAQYF. The CDR3 DNA sequence: TGTGCCAGCAGTTACTCGAGGGACTACCAGGACGCGCAGTACTTC.

The V call is TRBV19, the J call TRBJ1-5, with 8 bases identical to TRBD1. The germline CDR1 and CDR2 sequences are LNHDA and SQIVND (reference sequence). The junction had 10 bases not matched to a gene; V was cut back by 7 bases and J by 2 bases. CDR3 length: 16 amino acids. CDR3 sequence: CASTYRGSFGNQPQHF. CDR3 bases: TGTGCCAGTACCTACAGGGGGAGTTTTGGCAATCAGCCCCAGCATTTT.

V gene TRBV24-1 combines with J gene TRBJ2-1, with 9 bases identical to TRBD2. After removal of 6 bases from V and 0 bases from J, the junction contained 2 bases not matched to a gene. Germline CDR1 KGHDR, CDR2 SFDVKD. This CDR3 comprises 15 residues. CDR3 in DNA: TGTGCCACCAGTCATAGCGGGAGCTCCTACAATGAGCAGTTCTTC. This translates into CATSHSGSSYNEQFF.

This chain uses TRBV6-4 with TRBJ1-1; the D is unclear. The germline V gene has CDR1 MRHNA and CDR2 SNTAGT. CDR3 length equals 13 residues. Trimming took 6 bases from V and 2 from J, leaving 10 bases between them. The CDR3 region has the DNA TGTGCCAGCAGAAGCAATTTTAACACTGAAGCTTTCTTT. Its protein product is CASRSNFNTEAFF.

This chain joins TRBV6-2 or TRBV6-3 and TRBJ2-2, with TRBD1 matching over 7 bases. The V gene end was trimmed by 4 bases and the J gene end by 3 bases; junction bases not matched to a gene: 2. Per the germline V gene, CDR1 is MNHEY and CDR2 is SVGEGT. This CDR3 region has 14 residues. The CDR3 protein is CASSLQGYTGELFF. The CDR3 DNA reads TGTGCCAGCAGTTTACAGGGGTACACCGGGGAGCTGTTTTTT.

The V call is TRBV18, the J call TRBJ1-1; no reliable D call. This CDR3 region has 16 residues. V was trimmed by 3 bases and J by 1 base, leaving 15 bases between them. Germline V CDR1 and CDR2: KGHSH, LQKENI. Written as DNA, the CDR3 is TGTGCCAGCTCACCGGACTGGGTGGTCAGGAACACTGAAGCTTTCTTT. Translating gives CASSPDWVVRNTEAFF.

This clone was seen ten or more times. The CDR3 spells CASMGRLAGETDTQYF. CDR3 DNA sequence: TGTGCCAGCATGGGGCGGCTAGCGGGAGAGACAGATACGCAGTATTTT. The J gene is TRBJ2-3, the V gene TRBV11-2; 10 bases line up with TRBD2. J was trimmed by 3 bases and V by 7 bases; bases with no gene match: 10. Germline V CDR1 and CDR2: SGHAT, FQNNGV. CDR3 size: 16 residues.

DNA of the CDR3: TGTGCCAGCAGTTTCCCCAGGACAGGCGCTTTCTTT. Amino acids: CASSFPRTGAFF. This chain uses TRBV28 with TRBJ1-1, with 7 bases that match TRBD1. This CDR3 is built from 12 residues. Germline assignment: CDR1 MDHEN and CDR2 SYDVKM. V trimming: 3 bases; J trimming: 11 bases; junction bases outside the gene matches: 6.

V is TRBV6-1 and J is TRBJ1-5; D remains ambiguous. The V gene lost 2 bases and the J gene lost 6 bases, with 2 bases spanning the gap. This CDR3 region has 11 residues. In germline, CDR1 is MNHNS, CDR2 SASEGT. The CDR3 is CASSERQPQHF. CDR3 DNA sequence: TGTGCCAGCAGTGAACGTCAGCCCCAGCATTTT.